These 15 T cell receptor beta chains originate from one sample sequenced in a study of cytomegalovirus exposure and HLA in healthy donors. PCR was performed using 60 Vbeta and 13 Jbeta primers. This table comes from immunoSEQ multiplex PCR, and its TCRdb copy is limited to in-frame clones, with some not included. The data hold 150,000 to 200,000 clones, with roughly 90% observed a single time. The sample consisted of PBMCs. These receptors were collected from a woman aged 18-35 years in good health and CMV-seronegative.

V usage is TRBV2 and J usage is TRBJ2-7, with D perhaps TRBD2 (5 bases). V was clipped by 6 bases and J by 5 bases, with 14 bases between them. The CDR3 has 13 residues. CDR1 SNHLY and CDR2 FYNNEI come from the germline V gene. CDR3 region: CASRARGSNEQYF. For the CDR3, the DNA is TGTGCCAGCAGGGCACGGGGTTCGAACGAGCAGTACTTC.

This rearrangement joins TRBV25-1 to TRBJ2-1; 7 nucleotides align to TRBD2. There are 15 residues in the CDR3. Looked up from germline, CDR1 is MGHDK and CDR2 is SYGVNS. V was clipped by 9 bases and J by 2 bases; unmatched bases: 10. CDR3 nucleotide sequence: TGTGCCAGTAGCCCCCGTGGGAGGGCCTACAATGAGCAGTTCTTC. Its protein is CASSPRGRAYNEQFF. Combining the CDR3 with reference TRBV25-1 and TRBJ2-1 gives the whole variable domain EADIYQTPRYLVIGTGKKITLECSQTMGHDKMYWYQQDPGMELHLIHYSYGVNSTEKGDLSSESTVSRIRTEHFPLTLESARPSHTSQYLCASSPRGRAYNEQFFGPGTRLTVL.

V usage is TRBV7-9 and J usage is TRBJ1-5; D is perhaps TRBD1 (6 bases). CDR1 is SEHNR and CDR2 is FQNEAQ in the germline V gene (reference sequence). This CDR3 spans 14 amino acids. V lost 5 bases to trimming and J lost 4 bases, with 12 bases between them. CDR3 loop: CASSRGGPNQPQHF. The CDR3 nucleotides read TGTGCCAGCAGCCGCGGGGGGCCAAATCAGCCCCAGCATTTT.

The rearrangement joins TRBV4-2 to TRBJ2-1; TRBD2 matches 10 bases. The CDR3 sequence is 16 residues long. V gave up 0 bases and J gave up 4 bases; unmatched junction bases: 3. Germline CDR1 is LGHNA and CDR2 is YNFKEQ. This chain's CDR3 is CASSQDRTSGYNEQFF. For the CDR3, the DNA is TGTGCCAGCAGCCAAGATCGGACTAGCGGATACAATGAGCAGTTCTTC.

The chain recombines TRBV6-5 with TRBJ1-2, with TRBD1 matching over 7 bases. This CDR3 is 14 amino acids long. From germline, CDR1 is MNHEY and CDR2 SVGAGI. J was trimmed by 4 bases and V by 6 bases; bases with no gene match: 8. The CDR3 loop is CASSLGDSFYGYTF. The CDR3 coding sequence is TGTGCCAGCAGCCTTGGGGACAGCTTCTATGGCTACACCTTC.

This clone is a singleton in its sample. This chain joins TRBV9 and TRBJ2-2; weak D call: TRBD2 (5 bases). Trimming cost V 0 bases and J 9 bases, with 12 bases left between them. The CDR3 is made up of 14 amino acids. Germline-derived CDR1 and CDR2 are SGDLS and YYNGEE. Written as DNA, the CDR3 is TGTGCCAGCAGCGTAGAGTCCCTAGCCAGGGAGCTGTTTTTT. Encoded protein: CASSVESLARELFF.

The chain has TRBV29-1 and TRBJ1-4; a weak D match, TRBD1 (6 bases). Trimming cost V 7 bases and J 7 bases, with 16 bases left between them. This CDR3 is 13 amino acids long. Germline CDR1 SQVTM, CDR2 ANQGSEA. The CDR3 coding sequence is TGCAGCGCCCAACGTGGCAGGGGTGAAAAACTGTTTTTT. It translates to CSAQRGRGEKLFF.

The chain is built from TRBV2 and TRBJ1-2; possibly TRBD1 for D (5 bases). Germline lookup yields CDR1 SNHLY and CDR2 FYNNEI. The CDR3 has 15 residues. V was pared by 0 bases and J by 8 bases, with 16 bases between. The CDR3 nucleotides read TGTGCCAGCAGTGAAGCGGTGGTGGGGGGAGGCGGCTACACCTTC. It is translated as CASSEAVVGGGGYTF.

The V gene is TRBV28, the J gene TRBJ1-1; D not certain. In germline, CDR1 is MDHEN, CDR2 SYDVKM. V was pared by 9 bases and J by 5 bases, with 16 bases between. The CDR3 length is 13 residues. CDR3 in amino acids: CASSSGSGTEAFF. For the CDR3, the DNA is TGTGCCAGTTCCTCGGGAAGTGGGACTGAAGCTTTCTTT.

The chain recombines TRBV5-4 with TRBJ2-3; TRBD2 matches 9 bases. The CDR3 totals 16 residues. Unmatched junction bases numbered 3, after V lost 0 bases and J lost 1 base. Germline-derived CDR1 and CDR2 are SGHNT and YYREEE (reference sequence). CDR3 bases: TGTGCCAGCAGCTTGGGACTAGCGGAGCGCACAGATACGCAGTATTTT. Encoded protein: CASSLGLAERTDTQYF. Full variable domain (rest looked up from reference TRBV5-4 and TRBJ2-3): ETGVTQSPTHLIKTRGQQVTLRCSSQSGHNTVSWYQQALGQGPQFIFQYYREEENGRGNFPPRFSGLQFPNYSSELNVNALELDDSALYLCASSLGLAERTDTQYFGPGTRLTVL.

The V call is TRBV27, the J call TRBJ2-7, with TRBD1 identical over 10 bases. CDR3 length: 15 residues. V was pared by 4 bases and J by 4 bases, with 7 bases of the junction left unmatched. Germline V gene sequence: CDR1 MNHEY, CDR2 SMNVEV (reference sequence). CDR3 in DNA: TGTGCCAGCAGTTCCCAATGGGACAGGGGTTACGAGCAGTACTTC. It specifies CASSSQWDRGYEQYF.

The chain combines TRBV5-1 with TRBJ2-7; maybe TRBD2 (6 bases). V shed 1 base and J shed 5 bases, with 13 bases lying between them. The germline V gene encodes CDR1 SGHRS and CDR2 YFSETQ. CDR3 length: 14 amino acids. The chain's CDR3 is CASSLIGGEDEQYF. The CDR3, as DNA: TGCGCCAGCAGCTTGATTGGCGGGGAGGACGAGCAGTACTTC.

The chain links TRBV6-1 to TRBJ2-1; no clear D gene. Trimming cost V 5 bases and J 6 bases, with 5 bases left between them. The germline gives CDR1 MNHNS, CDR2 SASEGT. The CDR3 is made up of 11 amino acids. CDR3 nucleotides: TGTGCCAGCAGTTGGGCCAATGAGCAGTTCTTC. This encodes CASSWANEQFF.

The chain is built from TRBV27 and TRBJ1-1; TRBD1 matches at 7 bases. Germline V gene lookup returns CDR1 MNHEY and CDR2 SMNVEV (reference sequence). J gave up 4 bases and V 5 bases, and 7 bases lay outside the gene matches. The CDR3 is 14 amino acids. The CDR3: CASSQGQTATEAFF. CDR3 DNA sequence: TGTGCCAGCAGTCAGGGACAGACGGCCACTGAAGCTTTCTTT.

The CDR3, as DNA: TGTGCCAGCAGCCCCGGGGGGGCAGGGGGCTACACCTTC. Amino acids: CASSPGGAGGYTF. The chain employs TRBV6-6 and TRBJ1-2, with D perhaps TRBD1 (6 bases). Germline-derived CDR1 and CDR2 are MNHNY and SVGAGI (reference sequence). V lost 6 bases to trimming and J lost 8 bases, with 16 bases between them. The length of the CDR3 is 13 residues.